The entry that follows covers one T cell receptor beta chain sequence. The data belong to a study of blood T cell repertoires in COVID-19. Across the whole study: In each case, the material was cDNA or gDNA derived from T cells, B-cell-depleted T cells, or PBMCs.

Original analysis: From reference gene primer amplification, estimates of nucleated cell counts were derived. The assay was immunoSEQ multiplex PCR, and TCRdb's table has in-frame clones only and misses some. V, J and clone size reflect that table, while D and trimming were determined from the DNA. Of about 220,000 clones in the sample, approximately 82% were seen once. This CDR3 region has 16 residues. Germline values: CDR1 SGHNT, CDR2 YYREEE (reference sequence). Unmatched junction bases numbered 3, after V lost 4 bases and J lost 1 base. The source is a man aged 50 to 59 with active or convalescent COVID-19. Source material: peripheral blood. The chain joins TRBV5-4 to TRBJ2-5, with TRBD2 identical over 14 bases. The CDR3 bases are TGTGCCAGCAGCCAGACTAGCGGGGGGGCCCAAGAGACCCAGTACTTC. Translation: CASSQTSGGAQETQYF. The full variable domain, in which reference TRBV5-4 and TRBJ2-5 provide the parts outside the CDR3, is ETGVTQSPTHLIKTRGQQVTLRCSSQSGHNTVSWYQQALGQGPQFIFQYYREEENGRGNFPPRFSGLQFPNYSSELNVNALELDDSALYLCASSQTSGGAQETQYFGPGTRLLVL.